One sample yielded the 26 T cell receptor beta chains listed below, sequenced in a study of graft-versus-host responses after intestinal transplantation. Repertoires were generated with immunoSEQ multiplex PCR, while TCRdb's copy carries only in-frame clones and drops some. Of tens of thousands of clones listed, 90% are singletons. These receptors lack a known antigen. The material was unstimulated CD8+ T cells sorted from spleen or lymph node cells, obtained before transplant. The receptors stem from a human donor who was the organ donor for an intestinal transplant.

V and J are TRBV28 and TRBJ1-4; TRBD1 agrees at 7 bases. With 5 bases clipped from V and 2 bases from J, the junction kept 20 bases outside the gene matches. The CDR3 is made up of 20 amino acids. The germline CDR1 and CDR2 sequences are MDHEN and SYDVKM. In nucleotides, the CDR3 is TGTGCCAGCAGTACCCTTACAGGGGATGAGTTGATTAGGACTAATGAAAAACTGTTTTTT. Its protein is CASSTLTGDELIRTNEKLFF.

The V gene is TRBV7-6, the J gene TRBJ1-6, with a possible D match to TRBD1 (5 bases). Deletions cut 1 base from V and 13 bases from J, with 11 bases between. The germline gives CDR1 SGHVS, CDR2 FNYEAQ. The CDR3 is 13 residues long. CDR3 sequence (DNA): TGTGCCAGCAGCTTAGTGCCCCGGGGGCCCCTCCACTTT. This gives the protein CASSLVPRGPLHF. The variable domain in full, completed from reference TRBV7-6 and TRBJ1-6, reads GAGVSQSPRYKVTKRGQDVALRCDPISGHVSLYWYRQALGQGPEFLTYFNYEAQQDKSGLPNDRFSAERPEGSISTLTIQRTEQRDSAMYRCASSLVPRGPLHFGNGTRLTVT.

V is TRBV28 and J is TRBJ1-6; maybe TRBD1 (6 bases). CDR1 is MDHEN and CDR2 is SYDVKM in the germline V gene. The V and J ends lost 7 bases and 1 base respectively, with 11 bases between them. This CDR3 is built from 15 residues. The CDR3 coding sequence is TGTGCCAGCAACCAACAGGGATCCTATAATTCACCCCTCCACTTT. This encodes CASNQQGSYNSPLHF.

The J gene is TRBJ2-3, the V gene TRBV15; TRBD2 agrees at 8 bases. Germline-derived CDR1 and CDR2 are LNHNV and YYDKDF (reference sequence). This CDR3 has 17 amino acids. The trim removed 0 bases at V and 0 bases at J, leaving 5 bases unmatched. The CDR3 nucleotides read TGTGCCACCAGCAGAGAAGCCAGCGGGGGTAGCACAGATACGCAGTATTTT. Translation gives CATSREASGGSTDTQYF.

The rearrangement uses TRBV10-3 and TRBJ1-2; possibly TRBD1 for D (6 bases). Germline V CDR1 and CDR2: ENHRY, SYGVKD. This CDR3 comprises 12 residues. Trimming shortened V by 10 bases and J by 8 bases, and 17 bases separated the two germline ends. The CDR3 region has the DNA TGTGCCAACCGGGACATTTCGAGGGGCTACACCTTC. Its protein is CANRDISRGYTF.

CDR3 protein: CASRDKGGIEKLFF. The DNA for the CDR3 is TGTGCCAGCAGAGACAAGGGGGGGATTGAAAAACTGTTTTTT. V gene TRBV6-1 combines with J gene TRBJ1-4; D might be TRBD1 (6 bases). The V end lost 6 bases, the J end lost 7 bases, and 15 bases lay between the germline ends. Germline CDR1 is MNHNS and CDR2 is SASEGT. This CDR3 is built from 14 residues.

This clone has just a few counts. The chain employs TRBV4-1 and TRBJ1-3, with TRBD1 identical over 10 bases. The CDR3 length is 17 residues. Germline CDR1 is MGHRA and CDR2 is YSYEKL. V lost 4 bases and J lost 2; bases outside the gene matches: 8. CDR3 nucleotides: TGCGCCAGCAGCCCAATGGGGACAGGGGTTACTGGAAACACCATATATTTT. Its protein product is CASSPMGTGVTGNTIYF.

This rearrangement joins TRBV28 to TRBJ1-6; D perhaps matches TRBD1 (5 bases). V was pared by 0 bases and J by 8 bases, with 8 bases between. Germline V CDR1 and CDR2: MDHEN, SYDVKM. The CDR3 runs to 14 residues. The CDR3 bases are TGTGCCAGCAGTTTATGGGGGCCGGATTCACCCCTCCACTTT. Its protein product is CASSLWGPDSPLHF.

This chain connects TRBV4-1 to TRBJ2-1; D is unresolved. Trimming stripped 1 base from V and 4 bases from J, with 14 bases between. This CDR3 comprises 16 residues. The germline V gene has CDR1 MGHRA and CDR2 YSYEKL. CDR3 DNA sequence: TGCGCCAGCAGCCAAGCTTCGCGGTTAGGATACAATGAGCAGTTCTTC. Translation gives CASSQASRLGYNEQFF.

The CDR3 region is CAWSPGLAGGETQYF. CDR3 DNA sequence: TGTGCCTGGAGTCCCGGACTAGCGGGGGGGGAGACCCAGTACTTC. V and J are TRBV30 and TRBJ2-5, with 15 bases lining up with TRBD2. The germline gives CDR1 GTSNPN, CDR2 SVGIG (reference sequence). CDR3 length: 15 residues. With 2 bases clipped from V and 5 bases from J, the junction kept 3 bases outside the gene matches.

J is TRBJ2-3 and V is TRBV11-2; tentatively, D is TRBD2 (5 bases). Germline CDR1 reads SGHAT; CDR2 reads FQNNGV. V lost 10 bases and J lost 4, with 15 bases in between. The CDR3 runs to 13 residues. CDR3 sequence (DNA): TGTGCCACCTCCCCGTACGGGGCAGATACGCAGTATTTT. It codes for CATSPYGADTQYF. The full variable domain, its missing parts supplied by reference TRBV11-2 and TRBJ2-3, is EAGVAQSPRYKIIEKRQSVAFWCNPISGHATLYWYQQILGQGPKLLIQFQNNGVVDDSQLPKDRFSAERLKGVDSTLKIQPAKLEDSAVYLCATSPYGADTQYFGPGTRLTVL.

The V gene is TRBV6-6, the J gene TRBJ1-5; 10 nucleotides match TRBD1. Germline values: CDR1 MNHNY, CDR2 SVGAGI (reference sequence). The CDR3 length is 13 residues. Unmatched junction bases numbered 2, after V lost 11 bases and J lost 1 base. The CDR3 here is CAGGQGSNQPQHF. CDR3 nucleotides: TGTGCCGGGGGACAGGGGAGCAATCAGCCCCAGCATTTT.

The gene calls are TRBV27 and TRBJ1-2; D unclear. The ends were cut back, 6 bases at V and 3 bases at J, with 11 bases in the middle. In germline, CDR1 is MNHEY, CDR2 SMNVEV (reference sequence). The CDR3 totals 13 residues. CDR3 amino acids: CASSPGRYYGYTF. The CDR3 nucleotides read TGTGCCAGCAGCCCAGGCAGATACTATGGCTACACCTTC.

This clone was picked up one time. CDR3 DNA sequence: TGTGCCAGCAGCTTAGTCAGGGTTGTCAATGAGCAGTTCTTC. It yields the protein CASSLVRVVNEQFF. J is TRBJ2-1 and V is TRBV7-9, with a weak D call TRBD1 (5 bases). Germline V gene sequence: CDR1 SEHNR, CDR2 FQNEAQ (reference sequence). CDR3 length: 14 amino acids. Trimming removed 1 base at V and 6 bases at J, with 10 bases between.

The chain is built from TRBV29-1 and TRBJ1-1; tentatively, D is TRBD1 (6 bases). Trimming stripped 0 bases from V and 1 base from J, with 9 bases between. The CDR3 sequence is 14 residues long. CDR1 is SQVTM, CDR2 ANQGSEA, per germline. This CDR3 reads CSVEEDRRNTEAFF. The CDR3 coding sequence is TGCAGCGTTGAAGAGGACAGACGGAACACTGAAGCTTTCTTT. Full variable domain (remainder filled in from reference TRBV29-1 and TRBJ1-1): SAVISQKPSRDICQRGTSLTIQCQVDSQVTMMFWYRQQPGQSLTLIATANQGSEATYESGFVIDKFPISRPNLTFSTLTVSNMSPEDSSIYLCSVEEDRRNTEAFFGQGTRLTVV.

The genes are TRBV5-4 and TRBJ1-1; TRBD1 matches 10 bases. Trimming cost V 4 bases and J 7 bases; bases outside gene matches: 4. CDR1 is SGHNT, CDR2 YYREEE, per germline (reference sequence). CDR3 size: 13 residues. The DNA of the CDR3 is TGTGCCAGCAGCAGAGGGACAGGGGATGAAGCTTTCTTT. It codes for CASSRGTGDEAFF.

This clone showed up just a few times. The rearrangement uses TRBV18 and TRBJ2-7; D possibly corresponds to TRBD1 (5 bases). The CDR3 has 13 amino acids. Germline CDR1 is KGHSH and CDR2 is LQKENI. With 3 bases removed from V and 3 bases from J, the gap between germline ends came to 9 bases. DNA for the CDR3: TGTGCCAGCTCACCTGACAGCAACTACGAGCAGTACGTC. Protein: CASSPDSNYEQYV.

The V call is TRBV4-2, the J call TRBJ1-1; D gene uncertain. Trimming shortened V by 0 bases and J by 2 bases, and 4 bases separated the two germline ends. Germline CDR1 is LGHNA and CDR2 is YNFKEQ. CDR3 length: 13 residues. The CDR3 protein is CASSQDRNTEAFF. As DNA, the CDR3 is TGTGCCAGCAGCCAAGACAGAAACACTGAAGCTTTCTTT.

The gene calls are TRBV29-1 and TRBJ2-3, with 9 bases aligning to TRBD1. V was clipped by 3 bases and J by 4 bases; unmatched bases: 11. This CDR3 is built from 16 residues. Per germline, CDR1 SQVTM and CDR2 ANQGSEA. CDR3 sequence reads: CSVDLHGDRVSDTQYF. The CDR3, as DNA: TGCAGCGTTGATTTGCATGGGGACAGGGTTTCAGATACGCAGTATTTT.

V gene TRBV27 combines with J gene TRBJ1-1; 7 bases align to TRBD1. V gave up 3 bases and J gave up 0 bases; unmatched junction bases: 1. CDR3 length: 14 residues. Germline V gives CDR1 MNHEY, CDR2 SMNVEV (reference sequence). CDR3 in DNA: TGTGCCAGCAGTTTGACAGGGATGAACACTGAAGCTTTCTTT. Protein sequence: CASSLTGMNTEAFF.

V is TRBV2 and J is TRBJ2-6; TRBD2 agrees at 11 bases. The CDR3 sequence is 21 residues long. CDR1 is SNHLY, CDR2 FYNNEI, per germline. The V and J ends lost 6 bases and 1 base, in that order; junction bases with no gene match: 17. CDR3 protein: CASSGSGGGGGLISGANVLTF. The CDR3 nucleotides read TGTGCCAGCAGCGGTAGCGGGGGGGGAGGGGGTCTCATTTCTGGGGCCAACGTCCTGACTTTC.

The rearrangement links TRBV5-4 to TRBJ2-3, with 11 bases identical to TRBD2. Germline loops: CDR1 SGHNT, CDR2 YYREEE (reference sequence). There are 17 residues in the CDR3. Trimming took 5 bases from V and 0 from J; bases not matched to a gene: 8. In DNA form, the CDR3 reads TGTGCCAGCAGTATCCCCACTAGCGGGGGTAGCACAGATACGCAGTATTTT. Translated: CASSIPTSGGSTDTQYF.

The V and J genes are TRBV18 and TRBJ1-2; D gene ambiguous. Trimming left V 3 bases short and J 8 bases short, with 7 bases between. The germline gives CDR1 KGHSH, CDR2 LQKENI. The CDR3 sequence is 11 residues long. Here the CDR3 DNA reads TGTGCCAGCTCACCCTTTGAGGGCTACACCTTC. Its protein product is CASSPFEGYTF.

V and J are TRBV2 and TRBJ2-7; no reliable D call. Between the trimmed V and J ends, which lost 3 bases and 1 base, there was a span of 4 bases. CDR1 and CDR2 from the germline V gene are SNHLY and FYNNEI. The CDR3 contains 12 residues. The CDR3 here is CASSETSYEQYV. CDR3 in DNA: TGTGCCAGCAGTGAGACTTCCTACGAGCAGTACGTC.

The chain is built from TRBV6-4 and TRBJ2-2; D is unclear. The V end lost 0 bases, the J end lost 4 bases, and 18 bases lay between the germline ends. Germline CDR1 and CDR2: MRHNA and SNTAGT. This CDR3 has 18 residues. The CDR3 sequence: CASSDSNVGLAGTGELFF. CDR3 sequence (DNA): TGTGCCAGCAGTGACTCGAATGTTGGGTTAGCTGGCACCGGGGAGCTGTTTTTT.

This sequence joins TRBV7-9 and TRBJ1-2, with TRBD1 matching over 8 bases. The CDR3 covers 15 residues. From germline, CDR1 is SEHNR and CDR2 FQNEAQ (reference sequence). V trimming: 8 bases; J trimming: 2 bases; junction bases outside the gene matches: 10. As DNA, the CDR3 is TGTGCCAGCCAAAAGCAGGGGGCAAGAAACTATGGCTACACCTTC. Translating gives CASQKQGARNYGYTF.